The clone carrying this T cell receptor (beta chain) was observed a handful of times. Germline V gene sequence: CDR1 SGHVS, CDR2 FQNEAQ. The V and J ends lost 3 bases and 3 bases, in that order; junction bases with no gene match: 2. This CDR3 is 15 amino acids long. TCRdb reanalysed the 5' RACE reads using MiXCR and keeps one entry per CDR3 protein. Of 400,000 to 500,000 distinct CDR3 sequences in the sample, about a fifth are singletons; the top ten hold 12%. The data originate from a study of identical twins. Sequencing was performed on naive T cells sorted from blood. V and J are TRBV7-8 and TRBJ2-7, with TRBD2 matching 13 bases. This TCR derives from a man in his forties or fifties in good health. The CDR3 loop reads CASSFGTSGVYEQYF. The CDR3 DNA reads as TGTGCCAGCAGCTTCGGGACTAGCGGGGTCTACGAGCAGTACTTC.